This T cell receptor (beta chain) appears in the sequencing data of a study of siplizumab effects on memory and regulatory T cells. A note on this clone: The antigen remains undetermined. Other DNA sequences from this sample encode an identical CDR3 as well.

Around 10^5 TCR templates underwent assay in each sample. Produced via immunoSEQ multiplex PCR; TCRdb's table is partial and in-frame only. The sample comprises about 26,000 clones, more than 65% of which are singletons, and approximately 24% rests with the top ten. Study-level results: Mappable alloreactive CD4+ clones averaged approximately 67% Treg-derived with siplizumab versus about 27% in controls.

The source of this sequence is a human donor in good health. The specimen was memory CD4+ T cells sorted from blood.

The CDR3 bases are TGTGCCAGTAGTACAACAGGGGTGAACACTGAAGCTTTCTTT. It specifies CASSTTGVNTEAFF. The chain links TRBV6-5 to TRBJ1-1; 7 nucleotides match TRBD1. With V trimmed by 9 bases and J by 0 bases, 7 bases remained unmatched. The V gene's germline CDR1 is MNHEY and CDR2 SVGAGI. The CDR3 totals 14 residues.